The 13 T cell receptor beta chains below all came from one sample that was sequenced in a study of radiation and T cells in renal cell carcinoma. Described treatment: treatment-naive control, cytoreductive nephrectomy. Produced via immunoSEQ multiplex PCR; TCRdb's table is partial and in-frame only. This repertoire shows 20,000 to 30,000 clones, roughly 60% found once; its top ten account for approximately 23%. The sequencing here drew on tumor tissue, taken from a patient whose treatment was nephrectomy without radiotherapy. All receptors derive from a man aged 35 to 55 with renal cell carcinoma.

This clone was counted a single time. The genes are TRBV29-1 and TRBJ2-1; 11 bases match TRBD2. This CDR3 has 17 residues. Germline trimming cut 1 base from V and 7 bases from J; bases unmatched to any gene: 12. Germline CDR1 is SQVTM and CDR2 is ANQGSEA. The CDR3 DNA reads TGCAGCGTTGAAGGCCTAGCGGGAGGTAAGAATCGGAATGAGCAGTTCTTC. Amino acids: CSVEGLAGGKNRNEQFF.

This clone was seen a handful of times. This chain uses TRBV28 with TRBJ1-2, with TRBD1 as a possible D gene (5 bases). With 6 bases removed from V and 3 bases from J, the gap between germline ends came to 17 bases. Germline V CDR1 and CDR2: MDHEN, SYDVKM. The CDR3 runs 15 residues. The CDR3 nucleotides are TGTGCCAGCAGCCTTGGAGGAGGGGCTCACTATGGCTACACCTTC. It specifies CASSLGGGAHYGYTF.

The chain employs TRBV15 and TRBJ2-3; D gene ambiguous. Trimming pared 0 bases from V and 2 bases from J, leaving 9 bases between. The length of the CDR3 is 15 residues. CDR1 is LNHNV, CDR2 YYDKDF, per germline (reference sequence). The CDR3 DNA follows: TGTGCCACCAGCAGAGATTTTGCCTACACAGATACGCAGTATTTT. This encodes CATSRDFAYTDTQYF.

This clone was found many times. Other nucleotide sequences from this sample produce the same CDR3. The CDR3 region has the DNA TGTGCCAGCAGTCCCGGGACTAGCGGGGGCAATGAGCAGTTCTTC. Protein sequence: CASSPGTSGGNEQFF. The chain links TRBV27 to TRBJ2-1; TRBD2 aligns across 14 bases. There are 15 residues in the CDR3. Germline trimming cut 5 bases from V and 6 bases from J; bases unmatched to any gene: 3. Germline values: CDR1 MNHEY, CDR2 SMNVEV (reference sequence).

The J gene is TRBJ1-1, the V gene TRBV27; 7 positions match TRBD1. Germline V gene sequence: CDR1 MNHEY, CDR2 SMNVEV (reference sequence). The CDR3 spans 14 residues. The V gene end was trimmed by 8 bases and the J gene end by 0 bases; junction bases not matched to a gene: 6. The DNA of the CDR3 is TGTGCCAGCGGACAGGCTAACATGAACACTGAAGCTTTCTTT. Its translation is CASGQANMNTEAFF.

The rearrangement joins TRBV19 to TRBJ1-2, with TRBD1 matching 7 bases. Germline V gives CDR1 LNHDA, CDR2 SQIVND (reference sequence). The J segment lost 4 bases and the V segment lost 4 bases, leaving 9 bases of the junction unmatched. This CDR3 is 15 amino acids long. For the CDR3, the DNA is TGTGCCAGTAGTAGACGGGACAGTCCCCTCTATGGCTACACCTTC. Its protein is CASSRRDSPLYGYTF.

J is TRBJ2-1 and V is TRBV5-1, with 7 positions matching TRBD2. J lost 7 bases, V lost 2 bases, and 6 bases had no gene match. Germline V gene sequence: CDR1 SGHRS, CDR2 YFSETQ. This CDR3 is 14 amino acids long. CDR3 bases: TGCGCCAGCAGCTTACTGGCGGGAGAGAATGAGCAGTTCTTC. Translated, it gives CASSLLAGENEQFF.

This chain links TRBV5-4 with TRBJ1-6, with D hard to call. The CDR3 spans 15 residues. The V end was cut by 0 bases, the J end by 0 bases, with 4 bases between. Per the germline V gene, CDR1 is SGHNT and CDR2 is YYREEE (reference sequence). As DNA, the CDR3 is TGTGCCAGCAGCTTGGAGAGCTCCTATAATTCACCCCTCCACTTT. This translates into CASSLESSYNSPLHF.

The chain couples TRBV28 to TRBJ1-5, with D perhaps TRBD1 (5 bases). Trimming shortened V by 7 bases and J by 4 bases, and 14 bases separated the two germline ends. CDR3 size: 14 residues. Per germline, CDR1 MDHEN and CDR2 SYDVKM. CDR3 DNA sequence: TGTGCCAGCACTTGGGGGGGGGAGAATCAGCCCCAGCATTTT. Its translation: CASTWGGENQPQHF.

The V gene is TRBV29-1, the J gene TRBJ2-2; TRBD2 aligns across 16 bases. Germline CDR1 SQVTM, CDR2 ANQGSEA. The CDR3 has 17 amino acids. V lost 3 bases, J lost 5 bases, and 6 bases stayed unmatched. CDR3: CSVEGLAGGPRTGELFF. CDR3 in DNA: TGCAGCGTTGAGGGACTAGCGGGAGGGCCAAGGACCGGGGAGCTGTTTTTT.

The chain has TRBV6-5 and TRBJ1-3; D uncertain. The V end was cut by 6 bases, the J end by 4 bases, with 10 bases between. Germline values: CDR1 MNHEY, CDR2 SVGAGI. The length of the CDR3 is 13 residues. CDR3 nucleotides: TGTGCCAGCAGGTCCTCGGGCGGAAACACCATATATTTT. It specifies CASRSSGGNTIYF.

The J gene is TRBJ2-7, the V gene TRBV19; 9 bases are shared with TRBD1. V shed 3 bases and J 2 bases; nucleotides not matched to a gene: 5. This CDR3 region has 15 residues. The germline V gene has CDR1 LNHDA and CDR2 SQIVND (reference sequence). The CDR3 DNA reads TGTGCCAGTAGTATCTGGAGACAGGGGGCCTACGAGCAGTACTTC. This sequence encodes CASSIWRQGAYEQYF.

V and J are TRBV6-5 and TRBJ1-2; possible D gene TRBD1, 5 bases. The CDR3 spans 14 residues. Per germline, CDR1 MNHEY and CDR2 SVGAGI. V shed 1 base and J shed 4 bases, with 10 bases lying between them. CDR3 sequence reads: CASSYFGGSYGYTF. CDR3 coding DNA: TGTGCCAGCAGTTACTTTGGGGGGAGCTATGGCTACACCTTC.